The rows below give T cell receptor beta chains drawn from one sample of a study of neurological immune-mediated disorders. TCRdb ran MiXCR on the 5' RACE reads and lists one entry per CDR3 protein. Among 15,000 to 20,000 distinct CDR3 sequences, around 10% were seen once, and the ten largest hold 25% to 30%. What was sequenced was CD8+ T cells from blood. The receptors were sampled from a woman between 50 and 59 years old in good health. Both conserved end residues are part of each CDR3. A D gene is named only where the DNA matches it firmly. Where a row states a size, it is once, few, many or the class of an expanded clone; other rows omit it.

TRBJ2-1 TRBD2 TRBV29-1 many CSVEGLTSGIFYNEQFF TGCAGCGTTGAAGGCTTAACTAGCGGGATTTTCTACAATGAGCAGTTCTTC
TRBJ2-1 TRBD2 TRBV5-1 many CASSLALAGGPGNEQFF TGCGCCAGCAGCTTGGCGCTAGCGGGAGGGCCGGGTAATGAGCAGTTCTTC
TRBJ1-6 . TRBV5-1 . CASSFDPDARGSSPLHF TGCGCCAGCAGCTTCGACCCGGACGCAAGGGGAAGTTCACCCCTCCACTTT
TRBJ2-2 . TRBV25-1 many CASSFDPNTGELFF TGTGCCAGCAGTTTCGATCCGAACACCGGGGAGCTGTTTTTT
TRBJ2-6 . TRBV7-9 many CASTEYLSRGSGANVLTF TGTGCCAGCACCGAATATCTCTCGAGGGGTTCTGGGGCCAACGTCCTGACTTTC
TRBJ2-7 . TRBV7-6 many CASSLRDMVDEQYF TGTGCCAGCAGCTTACGAGACATGGTCGACGAGCAGTACTTC
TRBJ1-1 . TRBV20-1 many CSAPPPGGTEAFF TGCAGTGCTCCCCCCCCCGGGGGCACTGAAGCTTTCTTT
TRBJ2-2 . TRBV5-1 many CASSLYAGASPGELFF TGCGCCAGCAGCTTGTACGCGGGGGCGTCGCCCGGGGAGCTGTTTTTT
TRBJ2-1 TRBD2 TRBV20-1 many CSARGGLAGVEQFF TGCAGTGCTAGAGGGGGACTAGCCGGGGTTGAGCAGTTCTTC
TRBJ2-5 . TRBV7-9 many CAISRPSAIQTQYF TGTGCCATCTCTCGGCCTAGCGCCATCCAGACCCAGTACTTC
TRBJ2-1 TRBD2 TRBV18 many CASSPGGSSYNEQFF TGTGCCAGCTCACCCGGCGGGAGCTCCTACAATGAGCAGTTCTTC
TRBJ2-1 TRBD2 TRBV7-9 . CASSDQVRGSGNNYNEQFF TGTGCCAGCAGCGACCAAGTGCGGGGTAGCGGGAACAATTACAATGAGCAGTTCTTC
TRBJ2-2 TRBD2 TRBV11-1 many CASSLRHSGARDTGELFF TGTGCCAGCAGCTTACGCCACAGCGGGGCTCGCGACACCGGGGAGCTGTTTTTT
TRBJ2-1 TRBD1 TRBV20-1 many CSARADRVSINEQFF TGCAGTGCTAGAGCCGACAGGGTCAGCATCAATGAGCAGTTCTTC
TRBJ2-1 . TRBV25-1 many CASSETGVTEQFF TGTGCCAGCAGTGAAACAGGAGTCACTGAGCAGTTCTTC
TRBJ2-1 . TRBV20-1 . CSAREQNYNEQFF TGCAGTGCTAGAGAACAAAATTACAATGAGCAGTTCTTC
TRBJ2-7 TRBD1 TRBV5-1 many CASSFGTGGYEQYF TGCGCCAGCAGCTTTGGTACAGGGGGCTACGAGCAGTACTTC
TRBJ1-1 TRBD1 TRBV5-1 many CASSFTGGLTEAFF TGCGCCAGCAGCTTCACAGGGGGCCTCACTGAAGCTTTCTTT
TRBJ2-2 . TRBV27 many CASKAAGELFF TGTGCCAGCAAAGCGGCCGGGGAGCTGTTTTTT
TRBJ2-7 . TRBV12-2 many CASRLVRVDSYEQYF TGTGCAAGTCGCTTAGTAAGGGTTGACAGCTACGAGCAGTACTTC
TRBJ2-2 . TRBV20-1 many CSAGGINTGELFF TGCAGTGCTGGGGGTATAAACACCGGGGAGCTGTTTTTT
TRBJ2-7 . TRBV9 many CASSVEPRAVYSYEQYF TGTGCCAGCAGCGTAGAACCCAGGGCCGTTTATTCCTACGAGCAGTACTTC
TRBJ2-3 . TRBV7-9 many CASSLEVSPERTQYF TGTGCCAGCAGCTTAGAAGTCTCCCCAGAGCGGACGCAGTATTTT
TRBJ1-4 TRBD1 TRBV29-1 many CSVEDLAGTGGGKLFF TGCAGCGTTGAAGATTTGGCCGGGACAGGGGGGGGAAAACTGTTTTTT
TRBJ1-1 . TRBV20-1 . CSAGPGVDVEAFF TGCAGTGCAGGCCCCGGGGTGGATGTCGAAGCTTTCTTT
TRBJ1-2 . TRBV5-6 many CASSLASEYGYTF TGTGCCAGCAGCTTGGCGTCAGAATATGGCTACACCTTC
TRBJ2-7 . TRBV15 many CATSRGAEQYF TGTGCCACCAGCAGAGGGGCCGAGCAGTACTTC
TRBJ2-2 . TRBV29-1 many CSAMEVLGWTDGELFF TGCAGCGCCATGGAAGTACTGGGATGGACGGACGGGGAGCTGTTTTTT
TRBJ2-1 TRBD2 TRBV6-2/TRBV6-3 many CASSYYASGSLNEQFF TGTGCCAGCAGTTATTACGCTAGCGGGAGTCTGAATGAGCAGTTCTTC
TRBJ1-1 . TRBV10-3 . CAISGSRRNTEAFF TGTGCCATCAGTGGGTCTCGGAGGAACACTGAAGCTTTCTTT
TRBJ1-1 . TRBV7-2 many CASSLGQEVNTEAFF TGTGCCAGCAGCTTAGGACAGGAGGTTAACACTGAAGCTTTCTTT
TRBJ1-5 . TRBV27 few CASSSVVYSNQPQHF TGTGCCAGCAGTTCAGTGGTATATAGCAATCAGCCCCAGCATTTT
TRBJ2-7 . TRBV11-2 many CASSSPWGYEQYF TGTGCCAGCAGCTCCCCGTGGGGTTACGAGCAGTACTTC
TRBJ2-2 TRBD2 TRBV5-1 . CASSQTSGGDTGELFF TGCGCCAGCAGCCAAACTAGCGGGGGGGACACCGGGGAGCTGTTTTTT
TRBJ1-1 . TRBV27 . CASSLSRGGPEAFF TGTGCCAGCAGTTTATCGAGGGGGGGCCCTGAAGCTTTCTTT
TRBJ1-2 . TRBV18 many CASSPPQDRLAYTF TGTGCCAGCTCACCACCGCAGGACCGCCTAGCCTACACCTTC
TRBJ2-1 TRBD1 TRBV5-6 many CASVRTGYNEQFF TGTGCCAGCGTACGGACAGGGTACAATGAGCAGTTCTTC
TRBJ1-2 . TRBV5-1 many CASNTYLGGTYGYTF TGCGCCAGCAACACCTACCTCGGGGGAACCTATGGCTACACCTTC
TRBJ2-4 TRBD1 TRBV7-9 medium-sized CASSDRDRGYIQYF TGTGCCAGCAGCGACCGGGACAGGGGTTACATTCAGTACTTC
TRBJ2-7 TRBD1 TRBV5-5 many CASSPTGDISYEQYF TGTGCCAGCAGCCCTACAGGGGACATCTCCTACGAGCAGTACTTC